This T cell receptor (beta chain) was sequenced for a study of blood T cell repertoires in COVID-19. About the research overall: Sites in the United States, Italy and Spain provided acute and convalescent COVID-19 samples. T cells, B-cell-depleted T cells, or PBMCs supplied cDNA or gDNA.

In the original processing: By means of reference gene primer amplification, nucleated cell counts were estimated. Measured with immunoSEQ multiplex PCR; TCRdb has only the in-frame clones, and not every one. V and J calls and clone size follow that table, whereas D and trimming were derived from the DNA. The sample has 140,000 to 150,000 clones, approximately 82% seen once. The germline V gene encodes CDR1 LGHNA and CDR2 YSLEER. Trimming at V came to 3 bases and at J to 2 bases, leaving 6 bases not matched to a gene. This CDR3 contains 16 residues. V usage is TRBV4-3 and J usage is TRBJ2-1, with 8 bases identical to TRBD2. The TCR was taken from a man in his 60s with active or convalescent COVID-19. The specimen was peripheral blood. The CDR3 coding sequence is TGCGCCAGCAGCCAGGCCGGGACTAGACCCTACAATGAGCAGTTCTTC. It codes for CASSQAGTRPYNEQFF.